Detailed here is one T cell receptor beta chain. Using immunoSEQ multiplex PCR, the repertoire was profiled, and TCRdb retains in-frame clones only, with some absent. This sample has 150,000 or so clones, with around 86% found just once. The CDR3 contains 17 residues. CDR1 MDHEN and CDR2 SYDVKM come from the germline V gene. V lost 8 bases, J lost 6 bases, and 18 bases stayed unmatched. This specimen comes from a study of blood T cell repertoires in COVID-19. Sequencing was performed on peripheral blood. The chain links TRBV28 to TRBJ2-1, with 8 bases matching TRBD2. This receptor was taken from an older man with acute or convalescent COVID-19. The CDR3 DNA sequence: TGTGCCAGCGCCGGGGTCCGGGAGGGCCTCGGTAGCAATGAGCAGTTCTTC. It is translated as CASAGVREGLGSNEQFF.